This T cell receptor beta chain came from a study of blood T cell repertoires in COVID-19. Study information: COVID-19 samples from acute and convalescent phases originated in the United States, Italy and Spain. T cells, B-cell-depleted T cells, or PBMCs supplied cDNA or gDNA.

While infection was still active, Seattle patients were enrolled and then followed longitudinally. Source study methods: Researchers report that nucleated cell counts were estimated from reference gene primer amplification. Here immunoSEQ multiplex PCR was the method, and the copy in TCRdb shows in-frame clones only, minus some. The DNA was the basis for D and trimming; V, J and clone size are from that table. The table records 250,000 to 300,000 clones, about 90% of them present only once. The TCR originated in a woman between 65 and 79 years old with COVID-19, enrolled during active disease. Sequencing was done on a sample of peripheral blood.

The CDR3 bases are TGCAGCGTCGACCCGGGACAGGGATATGGCTACACCTTC. Its protein product is CSVDPGQGYGYTF. V gene TRBV29-1 combines with J gene TRBJ1-2; 9 nucleotides align to TRBD1. Germline-derived CDR1 and CDR2 are SQVTM and ANQGSEA. V shed 6 bases and J 5 bases; nucleotides not matched to a gene: 7. CDR3 length: 13 residues.